This TCR beta chain came from a study of OX40 agonist ivuxolimab in advanced cancers. On the study more broadly: In this cohort, patients received ivuxolimab, an agonistic anti-OX40 (CD134) antibody. Findings of the study overall: CD4+ and CD8+ blood T cells expanded clonally by week 6 at 0.1 to 3.0 mg/kg. Some of the nonresponding patients also showed low levels of normalized T-cell clonal expansion.

The CDR3 extends over 15 amino acids. V was clipped by 0 bases and J by 4 bases; unmatched bases: 3. Germline-derived CDR1 and CDR2 are SGHTS and YDEGEE. A word on this clone: Antigen specificity is unknown.

Only in-frame clones appear in the TCRdb table, and some are missing; sequencing was by immunoSEQ multiplex PCR. The sample has about 64,000 clones, approximately 82% seen once. Blood sampling took place at baseline, cycle 4 day 1, and cycle 7 day 1. The sample was CD4+ or CD8+ T cells sorted from blood, taken in a trial of the OX40 agonist ivuxolimab. V is TRBV5-8 and J is TRBJ2-3, with 9 bases matching TRBD1. This sequence was found in an adult with an advanced solid tumor such as melanoma, head and neck, liver or kidney cancer. The CDR3 protein is CASSLGDRDADTQYF. The CDR3 DNA reads TGTGCCAGCAGCTTGGGGGACAGGGATGCAGATACGCAGTATTTT.